Below are 22 T cell receptor beta chains sequenced from a single sample in a study of Ad26.COV2.S vaccination and SARS-CoV-2 variants. Treatment in this sample: approximately 18 received Ad26.COV2.S at low or high dose, single or two shots; five or six received placebo; per-sample allocation not given. Samples analyzed were those drawn on day 63 after the first vaccine or placebo injection. Some clones are missing from TCRdb's copy, which holds only in-frame ones; the method was immunoSEQ multiplex PCR. Here the sample spans hundreds of thousands of clones, about four fifths being singletons. The material sequenced was peripheral blood, taken in a trial of Ad26.COV2.S vaccine versus placebo. These receptor sequences come from a person between 18 and 65 years old who received the Ad26.COV2.S COVID-19 vaccine or a placebo.

This sequence joins TRBV5-1 and TRBJ2-3; 9 bases match TRBD2. This CDR3 comprises 18 residues. Germline-derived CDR1 and CDR2 are SGHRS and YFSETQ. V gave up 4 bases and J gave up 0 bases; unmatched junction bases: 12. The DNA of the CDR3 is TGCGCCAGCAGCCCCGCGGGTAGCGGGGGAACTAGCACAGATACGCAGTATTTT. Translation gives CASSPAGSGGTSTDTQYF. The whole variable domain, filled in from reference TRBV5-1 and TRBJ2-3, reads KAGVTQTPRYLIKTRGQQVTLSCSPISGHRSVSWYQQTPGQGLQFLFEYFSETQRNKGNFPGRFSGRQFSNSRSEMNVSTLELGDSALYLCASSPAGSGGTSTDTQYFGPGTRLTVL.

This rearrangement joins TRBV7-2 to TRBJ1-5; TRBD1 might be the D (6 bases). Trimming left V 3 bases short and J 5 bases short, with 11 bases between. CDR3 length equals 14 residues. In germline, CDR1 is SGHTA, CDR2 FQGNSA. This CDR3 reads CASSFGDTYQPQHF. The CDR3 bases are TGTGCCAGCAGCTTCGGGGACACTTATCAGCCCCAGCATTTT.

V gene TRBV27 combines with J gene TRBJ1-6; D gene unclear. The length of the CDR3 is 16 residues. Germline V gives CDR1 MNHEY, CDR2 SMNVEV (reference sequence). V lost 8 bases and J 3 bases, leaving 17 bases between the germline ends. CDR3 amino acids: CASCRLTDLYNSPLHF. The CDR3, as DNA: TGTGCCAGCTGTCGACTGACGGATCTCTATAATTCACCCCTCCACTTT.

The J gene is TRBJ1-2, the V gene TRBV29-1; D is ambiguous. V was trimmed by 3 bases and J by 7 bases, leaving 12 bases between them. The germline CDR1 and CDR2 sequences are SQVTM and ANQGSEA. CDR3 length: 12 amino acids. The DNA of the CDR3 is TGCAGCGTTGAGCCAATCCCAGGTGGCTACACCTTC. This translates into CSVEPIPGGYTF.

The V call is TRBV18, the J call TRBJ1-3; tentative D call: TRBD1 (6 bases). V was trimmed by 2 bases and J by 0 bases, leaving 8 bases between them. The CDR3 extends over 15 amino acids. Germline assignment: CDR1 KGHSH and CDR2 LQKENI. The CDR3 coding sequence is TGTGCCAGCTCACCATGGGACAACTCTGGAAACACCATATATTTT. Translation: CASSPWDNSGNTIYF.

The chain uses TRBV29-1 and TRBJ1-1, with D unresolved. CDR1 and CDR2 (germline): SQVTM, ANQGSEA. This CDR3 contains 13 residues. The V gene lost 7 bases and the J gene lost 2 bases, with 14 bases spanning the gap. The CDR3 coding sequence is TGCAGCGGCTATAGGGAGATCAACACTGAAGCTTTCTTT. Protein product: CSGYREINTEAFF.

J is TRBJ2-3 and V is TRBV27; 10 nucleotides line up with TRBD2. The CDR3 length is 16 residues. With V trimmed by 3 bases and J by 8 bases, 11 bases remained unmatched. Germline V gene data show CDR1 as MNHEY and CDR2 as SMNVEV (reference sequence). In nucleotides, the CDR3 is TGTGCCAGCAGTTTGTCTGGGGGACTAGCGTTTTCTACGCAGTATTTT. Protein product: CASSLSGGLAFSTQYF.

The J gene is TRBJ2-1, the V gene TRBV27; no reliable D call. The CDR3 runs to 14 residues. Trimming left V 4 bases short and J 0 bases short, with 7 bases between. Germline V gene sequence: CDR1 MNHEY, CDR2 SMNVEV (reference sequence). CDR3 residues: CASSSHHSYNEQFF. As DNA, the CDR3 is TGTGCCAGCAGTTCCCACCACTCCTACAATGAGCAGTTCTTC.

This clone has just a few counts. This chain connects TRBV21-1 to TRBJ1-1; the table's D call, TRBD1, has no DNA check behind it. TRBV21-1 is marked as a pseudogene. The CDR3 spans 14 residues. CDR3 sequence reads: CASISAPLGYEAFF. The DNA for the CDR3 is TGTGCCAGCATTTCCGCGCCCCTGGGCTATGAAGCTTTCTTT.

The chain employs TRBV28 and TRBJ1-1, with D maybe TRBD1 (6 bases). Trimming cost V 5 bases and J 2 bases, with 15 bases left between them. This CDR3 spans 15 amino acids. Germline V gene data show CDR1 as MDHEN and CDR2 as SYDVKM. The CDR3: CASSPTGNINTEAFF. The CDR3 DNA is TGTGCCAGCAGTCCCACAGGGAACATTAACACTGAAGCTTTCTTT.

The CDR3, as DNA: TGTGCCAGCAGCCGTGACCTCTTTTCCCTCGAGCAGTACTTC. Protein product: CASSRDLFSLEQYF. The chain recombines TRBV27 with TRBJ2-7; D is unresolved. The CDR3 runs to 14 residues. Trimming took 6 bases from V and 6 from J, leaving 18 bases between them. Germline CDR1 MNHEY, CDR2 SMNVEV (reference sequence).

The genes are TRBV19 and TRBJ1-1, with no clear D. CDR1 is LNHDA and CDR2 is SQIVND in the germline V gene (reference sequence). CDR3 length: 14 amino acids. Trimming removed 1 base at V and 1 base at J, with 7 bases between. The chain's CDR3 is CASSIGGRNTEAFF. The DNA for the CDR3 is TGTGCCAGTAGTATAGGTGGACGGAACACTGAAGCTTTCTTT.

The rearrangement joins TRBV2 to TRBJ2-1; TRBD2 matches at 16 bases. This CDR3 spans 18 amino acids. Germline V gene data show CDR1 as SNHLY and CDR2 as FYNNEI. The V gene end was trimmed by 7 bases and the J gene end by 2 bases; junction bases not matched to a gene: 8. As DNA, the CDR3 is TGTGCCAGCACAAGGGGACTAGCGGGAGGGCCCCCCTACAATGAGCAGTTCTTC. This translates into CASTRGLAGGPPYNEQFF.

The chain joins TRBV4-2 to TRBJ2-1; D is ambiguous. Trimming stripped 1 base from V and 0 bases from J, with 10 bases between. Germline V gives CDR1 LGHNA, CDR2 YNFKEQ. The CDR3 has 16 amino acids. The CDR3 region is CASSQGLLGSYNEQFF. The CDR3 DNA is TGTGCCAGCAGCCAAGGACTGTTGGGCTCCTACAATGAGCAGTTCTTC.

CDR3 residues: CASSLAPVRSGANVLTF. The CDR3 DNA reads as TGTGCCAGCAGCTTGGCTCCTGTACGCTCTGGGGCCAACGTCCTGACTTTC. The V and J genes are TRBV5-4 and TRBJ2-6; D remains unclear. The V gene lost 0 bases and the J gene lost 0 bases, with 10 bases spanning the gap. This CDR3 has 17 residues. Germline CDR1 and CDR2: SGHNT and YYREEE (reference sequence).

J is TRBJ1-1 and V is TRBV5-4, with 7 bases fitting TRBD1. CDR1 and CDR2 (germline): SGHNT, YYREEE (reference sequence). The trim removed 3 bases at V and 0 bases at J, leaving 5 bases unmatched. The CDR3 totals 15 residues. The CDR3 reads CASSSRTGMNTEAFF. Here the CDR3 DNA reads TGTGCCAGCAGCTCCAGGACAGGAATGAACACTGAAGCTTTCTTT. The full variable domain, its missing parts supplied by reference TRBV5-4 and TRBJ1-1, is ETGVTQSPTHLIKTRGQQVTLRCSSQSGHNTVSWYQQALGQGPQFIFQYYREEENGRGNFPPRFSGLQFPNYSSELNVNALELDDSALYLCASSSRTGMNTEAFFGQGTRLTVV.

This chain uses TRBV7-2 with TRBJ2-5, with D perhaps matching TRBD2 (7 bases). The CDR3 covers 13 residues. Trimming stripped 5 bases from V and 7 bases from J, with 14 bases between. Germline CDR1 reads SGHTA; CDR2 reads FQGNSA. CDR3 DNA sequence: TGTGCCAGCAGCACCGGAGGGGGGGGGACCCAGTACTTC. Its protein product is CASSTGGGGTQYF.

This clone came up once. The rearrangement links TRBV5-1 to TRBJ2-1, with D unresolved. V gave up 4 bases and J gave up 6 bases, with 17 bases separating them. Germline-derived CDR1 and CDR2 are SGHRS and YFSETQ. The CDR3 consists of 15 residues. The CDR3 loop is CASSPGSRGFNEQFF. The CDR3 region has the DNA TGCGCCAGCAGCCCCGGGTCCCGTGGATTCAATGAGCAGTTCTTC.

This clone was observed once. This chain links TRBV11-1 with TRBJ1-4; D gene uncertain. The CDR3 loop spans 15 amino acids. Between the trimmed V and J ends, which lost 4 bases and 8 bases, there was a span of 17 bases. The V gene's germline CDR1 is SGHAT and CDR2 FQDESV (reference sequence). As DNA, the CDR3 is TGTGCCAGCAGCTCTACGGCGGCGTTTCGGGAAAAACTGTTTTTT. Protein sequence: CASSSTAAFREKLFF.

This chain uses TRBV7-8 with TRBJ2-1; 12 bases match TRBD2. With 1 base clipped from V and 7 bases from J, the junction kept 5 bases outside the gene matches. Germline V gene lookup returns CDR1 SGHVS and CDR2 FQNEAQ. There are 16 residues in the CDR3. CDR3 in amino acids: CASSLGLTSGGNEQFF. DNA for the CDR3: TGTGCCAGCAGCTTAGGGTTAACTAGCGGGGGGAATGAGCAGTTCTTC.

Concerning this clone itself: This sample also contains other DNA sequences that code for the same CDR3. The rearrangement joins TRBV27 to TRBJ1-2; the D is unclear. CDR3 length: 12 residues. Germline loops: CDR1 MNHEY, CDR2 SMNVEV (reference sequence). V was cut by 0 bases and J by 4 bases, with 3 bases left in between. CDR3 bases: TGTGCCAGCAGTTTATCAGGCTATGGCTACACCTTC. It specifies CASSLSGYGYTF.

In regard to this clone: Other DNA sequences within the sample encode an identical CDR3. V and J are TRBV18 and TRBJ1-1; D might be TRBD1 (6 bases). Germline-derived CDR1 and CDR2 are KGHSH and LQKENI. The CDR3 runs to 11 residues. The V end was cut by 2 bases, the J end by 8 bases, with 6 bases between. This CDR3 reads CASSPGTEAFF. The CDR3 bases are TGTGCCAGCTCACCAGGGACAGAAGCTTTCTTT. Filled out from reference TRBV18 and TRBJ1-1, the complete variable domain reads NAGVMQNPRHLVRRRGQEARLRCSPMKGHSHVYWYRQLPEEGLKFMVYLQKENIIDESGMPKERFSAEFPKEGPSILRIQQVVRGDSAAYFCASSPGTEAFFGQGTRLTVV.